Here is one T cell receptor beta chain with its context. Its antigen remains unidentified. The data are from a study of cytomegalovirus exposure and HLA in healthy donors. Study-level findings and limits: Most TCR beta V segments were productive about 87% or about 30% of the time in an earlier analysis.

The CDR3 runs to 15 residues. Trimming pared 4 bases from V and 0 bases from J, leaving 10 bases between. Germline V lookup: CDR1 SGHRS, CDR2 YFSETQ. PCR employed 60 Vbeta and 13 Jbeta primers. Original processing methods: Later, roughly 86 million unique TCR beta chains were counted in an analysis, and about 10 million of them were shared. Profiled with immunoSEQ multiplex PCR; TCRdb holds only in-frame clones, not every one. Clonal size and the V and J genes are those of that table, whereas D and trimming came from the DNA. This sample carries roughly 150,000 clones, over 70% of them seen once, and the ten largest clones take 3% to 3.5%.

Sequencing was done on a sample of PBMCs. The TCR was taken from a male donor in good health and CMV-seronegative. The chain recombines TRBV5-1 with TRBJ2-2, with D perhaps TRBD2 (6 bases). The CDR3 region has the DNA TGCGCCAGCAGCCGGGACTCAGCGAACACCGGGGAGCTGTTTTTT. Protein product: CASSRDSANTGELFF.